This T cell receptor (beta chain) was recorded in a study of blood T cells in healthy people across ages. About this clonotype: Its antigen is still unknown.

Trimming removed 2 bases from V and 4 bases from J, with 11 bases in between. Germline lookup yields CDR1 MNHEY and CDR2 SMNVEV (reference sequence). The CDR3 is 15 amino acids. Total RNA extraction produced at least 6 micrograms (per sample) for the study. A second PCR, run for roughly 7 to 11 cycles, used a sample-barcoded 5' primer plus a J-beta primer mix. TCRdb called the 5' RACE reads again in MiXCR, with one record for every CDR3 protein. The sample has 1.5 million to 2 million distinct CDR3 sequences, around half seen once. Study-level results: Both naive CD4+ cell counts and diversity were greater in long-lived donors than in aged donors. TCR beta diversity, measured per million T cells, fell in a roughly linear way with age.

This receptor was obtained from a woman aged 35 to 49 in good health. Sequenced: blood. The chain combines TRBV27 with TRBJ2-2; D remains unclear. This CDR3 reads CASSLRQAATGELFF. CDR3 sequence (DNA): TGTGCCAGCAGTTTACGGCAGGCCGCCACCGGGGAGCTGTTTTTT.